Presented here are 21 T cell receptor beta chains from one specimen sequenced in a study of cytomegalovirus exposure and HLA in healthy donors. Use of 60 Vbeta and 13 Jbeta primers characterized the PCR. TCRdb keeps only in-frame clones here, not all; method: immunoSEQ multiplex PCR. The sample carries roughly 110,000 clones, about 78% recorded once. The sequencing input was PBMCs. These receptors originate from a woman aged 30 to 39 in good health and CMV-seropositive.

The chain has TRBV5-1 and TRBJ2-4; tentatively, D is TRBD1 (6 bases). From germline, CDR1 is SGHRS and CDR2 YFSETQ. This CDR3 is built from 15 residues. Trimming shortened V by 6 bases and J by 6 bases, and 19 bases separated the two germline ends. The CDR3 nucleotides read TGCGCCAGCACCCCAGCAGGGGCGGTGGGAAACATTCAGTACTTC. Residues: CASTPAGAVGNIQYF. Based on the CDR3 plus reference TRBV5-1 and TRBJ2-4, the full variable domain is KAGVTQTPRYLIKTRGQQVTLSCSPISGHRSVSWYQQTPGQGLQFLFEYFSETQRNKGNFPGRFSGRQFSNSRSEMNVSTLELGDSALYLCASTPAGAVGNIQYFGAGTRLSVL.

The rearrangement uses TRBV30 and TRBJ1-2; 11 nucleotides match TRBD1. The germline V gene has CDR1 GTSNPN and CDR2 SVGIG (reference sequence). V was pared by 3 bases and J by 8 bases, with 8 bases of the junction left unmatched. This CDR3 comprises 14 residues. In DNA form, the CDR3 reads TGTGCCTGGAGGCGGGGACAGGGGGTAGGAGGCTACACCTTC. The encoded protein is CAWRRGQGVGGYTF. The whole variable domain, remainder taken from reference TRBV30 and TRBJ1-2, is SQTIHQWPATLVQPVGSPLSLECTVEGTSNPNLYWYRQAAGRGLQLLFYSVGIGQISSEVPQNLSASRPQDRQFILSSKKLLLSDSGFYLCAWRRGQGVGGYTFGSGTRLTVV.

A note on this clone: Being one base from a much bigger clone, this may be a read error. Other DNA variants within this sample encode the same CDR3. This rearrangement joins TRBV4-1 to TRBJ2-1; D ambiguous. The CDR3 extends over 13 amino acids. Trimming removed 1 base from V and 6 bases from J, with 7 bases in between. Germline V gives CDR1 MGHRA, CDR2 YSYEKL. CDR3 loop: CASSQAEVNEQFF. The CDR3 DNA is TGCGCCAGCAGCCAAGCTGAGGTCAATGAGCAGTTCTTC.

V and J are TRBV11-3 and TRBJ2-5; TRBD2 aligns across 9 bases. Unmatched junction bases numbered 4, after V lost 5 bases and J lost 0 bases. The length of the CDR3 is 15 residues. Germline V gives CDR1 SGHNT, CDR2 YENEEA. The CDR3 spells CASSPSGAYQETQYF. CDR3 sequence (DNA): TGTGCCAGCAGCCCTAGCGGGGCGTACCAAGAGACCCAGTACTTC.

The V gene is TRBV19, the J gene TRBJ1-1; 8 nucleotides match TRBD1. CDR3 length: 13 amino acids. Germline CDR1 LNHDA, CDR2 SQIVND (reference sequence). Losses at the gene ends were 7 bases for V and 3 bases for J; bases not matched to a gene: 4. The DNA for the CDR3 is TGTGCCAGTACCCCGGACAGGGACACTGAAGCTTTCTTT. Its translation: CASTPDRDTEAFF.

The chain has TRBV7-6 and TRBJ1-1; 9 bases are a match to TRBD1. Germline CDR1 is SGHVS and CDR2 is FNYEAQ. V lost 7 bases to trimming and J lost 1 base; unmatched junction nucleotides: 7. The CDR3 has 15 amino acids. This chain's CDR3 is CASTRTGGWNTEAFF. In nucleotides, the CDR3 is TGTGCCAGCACCCGAACAGGGGGCTGGAACACTGAAGCTTTCTTT. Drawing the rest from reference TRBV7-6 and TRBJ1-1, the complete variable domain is GAGVSQSPRYKVTKRGQDVALRCDPISGHVSLYWYRQALGQGPEFLTYFNYEAQQDKSGLPNDRFSAERPEGSISTLTIQRTEQRDSAMYRCASTRTGGWNTEAFFGQGTRLTVV.

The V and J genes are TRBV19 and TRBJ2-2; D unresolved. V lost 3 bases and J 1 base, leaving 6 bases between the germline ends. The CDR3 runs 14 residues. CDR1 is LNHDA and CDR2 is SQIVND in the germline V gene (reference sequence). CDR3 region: CASSIAENTGELFF. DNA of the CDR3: TGTGCCAGTAGTATCGCGGAGAACACCGGGGAGCTGTTTTTT.

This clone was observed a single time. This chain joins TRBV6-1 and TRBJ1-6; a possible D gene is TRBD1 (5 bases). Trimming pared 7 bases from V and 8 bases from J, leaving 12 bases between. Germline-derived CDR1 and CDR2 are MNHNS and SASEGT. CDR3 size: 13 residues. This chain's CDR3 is CASTQTDYSPLHF. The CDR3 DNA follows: TGTGCCAGCACCCAGACAGATTATTCACCCCTCCACTTT.

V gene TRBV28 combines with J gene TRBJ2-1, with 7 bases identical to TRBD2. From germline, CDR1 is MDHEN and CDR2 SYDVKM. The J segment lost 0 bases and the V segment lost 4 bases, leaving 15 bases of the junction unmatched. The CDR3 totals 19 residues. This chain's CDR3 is CASSSLTPTRGSSYNEQFF. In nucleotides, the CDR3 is TGTGCCAGCAGTTCGTTAACTCCCACTCGCGGGAGCTCCTACAATGAGCAGTTCTTC.

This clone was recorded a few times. The CDR3 bases are TGTGCCAGCAGTGAAGTTCTAGCGGGTGCGTTCACAGATACGCAGTATTTT. It encodes CASSEVLAGAFTDTQYF. The genes are TRBV6-1 and TRBJ2-3; TRBD2 agrees at 8 bases. CDR3 length: 17 amino acids. The germline V gene has CDR1 MNHNS and CDR2 SASEGT. With V trimmed by 1 base and J by 2 bases, 8 bases remained unmatched.

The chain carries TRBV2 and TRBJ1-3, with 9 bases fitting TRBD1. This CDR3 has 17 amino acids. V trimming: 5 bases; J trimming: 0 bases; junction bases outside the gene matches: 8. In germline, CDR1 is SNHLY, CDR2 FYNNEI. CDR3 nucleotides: TGTGCCAGCAGTCGGACAGGGGCGATTTTCTCTGGAAACACCATATATTTT. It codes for CASSRTGAIFSGNTIYF.

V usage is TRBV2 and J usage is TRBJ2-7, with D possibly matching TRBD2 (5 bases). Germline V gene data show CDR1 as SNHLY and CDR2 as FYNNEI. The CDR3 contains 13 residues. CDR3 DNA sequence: TGTTCTATCAAGCAGGAGGCGGCATACGAGCAGTACTTC. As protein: CSIKQEAAYEQYF.

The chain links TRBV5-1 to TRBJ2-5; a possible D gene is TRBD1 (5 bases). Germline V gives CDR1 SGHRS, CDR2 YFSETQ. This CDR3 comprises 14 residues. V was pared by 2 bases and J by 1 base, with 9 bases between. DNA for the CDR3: TGCGCCAGCAGCTTCGACAGCACCCAAGAGACCCAGTACTTC. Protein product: CASSFDSTQETQYF.

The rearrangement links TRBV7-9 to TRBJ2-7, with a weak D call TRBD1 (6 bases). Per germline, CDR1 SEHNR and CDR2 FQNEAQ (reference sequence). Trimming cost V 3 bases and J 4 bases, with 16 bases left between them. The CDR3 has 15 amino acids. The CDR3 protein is CASSFKQGFPYEQYF. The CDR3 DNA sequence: TGTGCCAGCAGCTTTAAACAGGGATTCCCATACGAGCAGTACTTC.

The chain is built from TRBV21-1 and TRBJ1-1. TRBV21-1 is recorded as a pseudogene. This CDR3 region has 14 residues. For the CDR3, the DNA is TGTGCCAGCAGCCATTTTCTAATGAACACTGAAGCTTTCTTT. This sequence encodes CASSHFLMNTEAFF.

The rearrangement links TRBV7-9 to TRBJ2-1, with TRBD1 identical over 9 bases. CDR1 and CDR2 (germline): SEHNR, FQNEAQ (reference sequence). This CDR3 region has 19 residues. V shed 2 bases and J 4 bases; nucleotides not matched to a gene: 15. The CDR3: CASSLFVGVSGQGYNEQFF. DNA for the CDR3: TGTGCCAGCAGCTTATTTGTAGGAGTGTCGGGACAGGGATACAATGAGCAGTTCTTC.

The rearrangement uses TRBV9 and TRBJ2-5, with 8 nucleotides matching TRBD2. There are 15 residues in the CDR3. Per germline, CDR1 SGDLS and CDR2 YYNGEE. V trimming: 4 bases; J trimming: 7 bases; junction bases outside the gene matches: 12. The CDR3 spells CASSPRLTSEGTQYF. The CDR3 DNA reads TGTGCCAGCAGCCCCCGTCTGACTAGCGAGGGGACCCAGTACTTC.

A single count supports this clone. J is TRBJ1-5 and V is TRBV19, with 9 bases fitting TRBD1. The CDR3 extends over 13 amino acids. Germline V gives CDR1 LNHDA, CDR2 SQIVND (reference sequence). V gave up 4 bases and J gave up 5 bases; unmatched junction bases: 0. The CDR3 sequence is CASSRQGDQPQHF. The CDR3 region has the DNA TGTGCCAGTAGTAGACAGGGGGATCAGCCCCAGCATTTT.

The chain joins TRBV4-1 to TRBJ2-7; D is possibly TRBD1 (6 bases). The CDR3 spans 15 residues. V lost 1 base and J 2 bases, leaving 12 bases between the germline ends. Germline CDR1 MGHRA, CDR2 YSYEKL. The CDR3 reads CASSQVDRKTYEQYF. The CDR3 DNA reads TGCGCCAGCAGCCAAGTCGACAGGAAAACCTACGAGCAGTACTTC.

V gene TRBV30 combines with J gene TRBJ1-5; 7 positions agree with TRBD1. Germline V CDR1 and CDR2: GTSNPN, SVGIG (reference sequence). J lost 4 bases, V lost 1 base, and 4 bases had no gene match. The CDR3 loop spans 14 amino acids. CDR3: CAWSADRANQPQHF. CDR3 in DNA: TGTGCCTGGAGTGCTGACAGGGCAAATCAGCCCCAGCATTTT.

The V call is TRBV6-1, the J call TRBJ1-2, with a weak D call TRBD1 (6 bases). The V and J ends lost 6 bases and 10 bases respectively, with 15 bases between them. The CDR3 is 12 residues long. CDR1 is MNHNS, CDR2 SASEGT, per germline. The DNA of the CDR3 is TGTGCCAGCAGACCTACAGGGTACGACTACACCTTC. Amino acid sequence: CASRPTGYDYTF.